The 26 T cell receptor beta chains below all came from one sample that was sequenced in a study of CD8 T cells in Susac syndrome. Reverse transcription used about 0.5 to 1 ug RNA and random hexamers. A single record per CDR3 protein comes from TCRdb applying MiXCR to the immunoSEQ multiplex PCR reads. This table has roughly 160,000 distinct CDR3 sequences, about 95% appearing once. The sample was CD4+ T cells from PBMCs. These receptor sequences come from a human donor in good health.

The V call is TRBV7-6, the J call TRBJ1-4; D unresolved. Trimming pared 1 base from V and 8 bases from J, leaving 5 bases between. Germline assignment: CDR1 SGHVS and CDR2 FNYEAQ. This CDR3 is built from 12 residues. CDR3: CASSLDPEKLFF. The CDR3 DNA is TGTGCCAGCAGCTTAGACCCCGAAAAACTGTTTTTT.

The chain carries TRBV20-1 and TRBJ1-1; no definite D call. This CDR3 is built from 14 residues. Germline CDR1 is DFQATT and CDR2 is SNEGSKA (reference sequence). The ends were cut back, 0 bases at V and 1 base at J, with 9 bases in the middle. CDR3: CSARELGTNTEAFF. The DNA of the CDR3 is TGCAGTGCTAGAGAGCTGGGTACGAACACTGAAGCTTTCTTT.

This rearrangement joins TRBV11-1 to TRBJ1-2; D is unclear. Trimming shortened V by 1 base and J by 2 bases, and 8 bases separated the two germline ends. This CDR3 spans 14 amino acids. The germline gives CDR1 SGHAT, CDR2 FQDESV (reference sequence). The CDR3 region is CASSLGPLNYGYTF. DNA for the CDR3: TGTGCCAGCAGCTTAGGGCCGCTGAACTATGGCTACACCTTC. The variable domain in full, completed from reference TRBV11-1 and TRBJ1-2, reads EAEVAQSPRYKITEKSQAVAFWCDPISGHATLYWYRQILGQGPELLVQFQDESVVDDSQLPKDRFSAERLKGVDSTLKIQPAELGDSAMYLCASSLGPLNYGYTFGSGTRLTVV.

The chain recombines TRBV27 with TRBJ1-2; perhaps TRBD1 as D (6 bases). This CDR3 has 15 amino acids. Trimming cost V 5 bases and J 1 base, with 14 bases left between them. Germline-derived CDR1 and CDR2 are MNHEY and SMNVEV (reference sequence). In DNA form, the CDR3 reads TGTGCCAGCAGTCCTAGAGGGGGTCTTAACTATGGCTACACCTTC. Its translation: CASSPRGGLNYGYTF.

This chain uses TRBV27 with TRBJ2-3; D might be TRBD2 (6 bases). Trimming shortened V by 0 bases and J by 5 bases, and 6 bases separated the two germline ends. The CDR3 sequence is 13 residues long. Germline V gene sequence: CDR1 MNHEY, CDR2 SMNVEV (reference sequence). CDR3 nucleotides: TGTGCCAGCAGTTTATCGCGGGGAGATACGCAGTATTTT. Its protein is CASSLSRGDTQYF.

CDR3 amino acids: CASSWDIELSNYGYTF. Written as DNA, the CDR3 is TGCGCCAGCAGCTGGGACATAGAGCTCTCTAACTATGGCTACACCTTC. The rearrangement links TRBV5-1 to TRBJ1-2; possible D gene TRBD1, 6 bases. Germline values: CDR1 SGHRS, CDR2 YFSETQ. V was clipped by 3 bases and J by 0 bases, with 15 bases between them. The CDR3 spans 16 residues.

The gene calls are TRBV11-2 and TRBJ2-1; a weak D match, TRBD2 (7 bases). Looked up from germline, CDR1 is SGHAT and CDR2 is FQNNGV. The CDR3 consists of 16 residues. Trimming pared 5 bases from V and 1 base from J, leaving 15 bases between. The CDR3 region is CASSHRGGESYNEQFF. The CDR3 region has the DNA TGTGCCAGCAGCCATAGGGGGGGGGAGTCCTACAATGAGCAGTTCTTC.

The count of this clonotype is one. The chain employs TRBV12-3 or TRBV12-4 and TRBJ2-5; D is ambiguous. The ends were cut back, 1 base at V and 5 bases at J, with 8 bases in the middle. The CDR3 sequence is 13 residues long. The CDR3 is CASSLVRTETQYF. For the CDR3, the DNA is TGTGCCAGCAGTTTAGTCAGGACGGAGACCCAGTACTTC.

V gene TRBV18 combines with J gene TRBJ1-2; perhaps TRBD1 as D (6 bases). Per the germline V gene, CDR1 is KGHSH and CDR2 is LQKENI. The CDR3 extends over 15 amino acids. The V and J ends lost 6 bases and 2 bases respectively, with 16 bases between them. CDR3 in amino acids: CASSRRQDPNYGYTF. The CDR3 coding sequence is TGTGCCAGCTCTCGTAGACAGGACCCAAACTATGGCTACACCTTC.

The rearrangement joins TRBV20-1 to TRBJ1-2; D might be TRBD1 (6 bases). Germline CDR1 DFQATT, CDR2 SNEGSKA (reference sequence). Trimming removed 0 bases from V and 3 bases from J, with 14 bases in between. This CDR3 is built from 15 residues. The CDR3: CSARDRGNLYYGYTF. The CDR3 DNA follows: TGCAGTGCTAGAGATAGGGGGAATCTATACTATGGCTACACCTTC.

This rearrangement joins TRBV20-1 to TRBJ2-5, with a tentative D call TRBD1 (6 bases). The CDR3 contains 13 residues. Germline CDR1 reads DFQATT; CDR2 reads SNEGSKA (reference sequence). V lost 2 bases, J lost 1 base, and 8 bases lay in between. CDR3 region: CSARRDTQETQYF. In DNA, the CDR3 is TGCAGTGCTAGAAGGGACACCCAAGAGACCCAGTACTTC.

This sequence joins TRBV29-1 and TRBJ1-2, with a possible D match to TRBD1 (5 bases). V lost 7 bases and J 6 bases, leaving 18 bases between the germline ends. There are 13 residues in the CDR3. From germline, CDR1 is SQVTM and CDR2 ANQGSEA. CDR3: CSALKPQGDGYTF. In DNA, the CDR3 is TGCAGCGCGTTGAAGCCCCAAGGGGATGGCTACACCTTC.

This clonotype was recorded only once. The chain carries TRBV9 and TRBJ2-5; maybe TRBD2 (6 bases). V lost 1 base, J lost 5 bases, and 18 bases lay in between. This CDR3 has 16 amino acids. Germline CDR1 reads SGDLS; CDR2 reads YYNGEE. CDR3: CASSVSTRPESETQYF. DNA of the CDR3: TGTGCCAGCAGCGTATCGACTAGGCCAGAATCGGAGACCCAGTACTTC.

The rearrangement links TRBV20-1 to TRBJ2-3, with D maybe TRBD1 (6 bases). The V gene lost 4 bases and the J gene lost 5 bases, with 10 bases spanning the gap. The germline CDR1 and CDR2 sequences are DFQATT and SNEGSKA (reference sequence). The CDR3 runs 12 residues. CDR3 sequence: CSANPRGDTQYF. The CDR3 nucleotides are TGCAGTGCTAACCCCAGGGGAGATACGCAGTATTTT.

The chain recombines TRBV18 with TRBJ2-3, with D tentatively TRBD2 (5 bases). Trimming took off 2 bases at V and 0 bases at J, with 12 bases between the two ends. This CDR3 region has 16 residues. The germline gives CDR1 KGHSH, CDR2 LQKENI. CDR3 bases: TGTGCCAGCTCACCAGTCAGCGGCGCTAGCACAGATACGCAGTATTTT. This codes for CASSPVSGASTDTQYF.

This clonotype was recorded only once. The chain's CDR3 is CSAPTGTAPNQPQHF. The CDR3 DNA reads as TGCAGTGCCCCTACCGGGACAGCCCCGAATCAGCCCCAGCATTTT. This chain links TRBV20-1 with TRBJ1-5, with TRBD1 matching 7 bases. The CDR3 loop spans 15 amino acids. Per germline, CDR1 DFQATT and CDR2 SNEGSKA (reference sequence). The ends lost 6 bases at V and 4 bases at J; junction bases unmatched: 12.

The chain carries TRBV6-2 or TRBV6-3 and TRBJ2-7, with D possibly matching TRBD1 (5 bases). This CDR3 contains 11 residues. The ends were cut back, 6 bases at V and 6 bases at J, with 9 bases in the middle. Looked up from germline, CDR1 is MNHEY and CDR2 is SVGEGT. CDR3 residues: CASSYQGEQYF. As DNA, the CDR3 is TGTGCCAGCAGCTACCAGGGCGAGCAGTACTTC.

The genes are TRBV4-3 and TRBJ2-3, with 11 nucleotides matching TRBD1. The CDR3 is made up of 16 amino acids. Germline V gene sequence: CDR1 LGHNA, CDR2 YSLEER. V gave up 4 bases and J gave up 5 bases; unmatched junction bases: 8. In DNA form, the CDR3 reads TGCGCCAGCAGCCGGAACACCGGGACAGGGGGAGATACGCAGTATTTT. This translates into CASSRNTGTGGDTQYF.

The chain carries TRBV2 and TRBJ2-1; D unresolved. V lost 3 bases and J 0 bases, leaving 9 bases between the germline ends. The CDR3 consists of 15 residues. The germline V gene has CDR1 SNHLY and CDR2 FYNNEI. CDR3: CASSDPISSYNEQFF. In nucleotides, the CDR3 is TGTGCCAGCAGTGACCCCATTAGCTCCTACAATGAGCAGTTCTTC. Drawing the rest from reference TRBV2 and TRBJ2-1, the complete variable domain is EPEVTQTPSHQVTQMGQEVILRCVPISNHLYFYWYRQILGQKVEFLVSFYNNEISEKSEIFDDQFSVERPDGSNFTLKIRSTKLEDSAMYFCASSDPISSYNEQFFGPGTRLTVL.

This chain links TRBV29-1 with TRBJ2-2; 9 nucleotides agree with TRBD1. CDR3 size: 14 residues. V gave up 3 bases and J gave up 3 bases; unmatched junction bases: 2. CDR1 and CDR2 from the germline V gene are SQVTM and ANQGSEA. The CDR3 nucleotides read TGCAGCGTTGATCGGACAGGGGACACCGGGGAGCTGTTTTTT. Translating gives CSVDRTGDTGELFF.

The table lists this clonotype with a count of one. The genes are TRBV29-1 and TRBJ2-3; D might be TRBD2 (7 bases). Germline assignment: CDR1 SQVTM and CDR2 ANQGSEA. Between the trimmed V and J ends, which lost 7 bases and 3 bases, there was a span of 14 bases. The CDR3 totals 13 residues. Written as DNA, the CDR3 is TGCAGCGCTGAGGGGGGGCAAACAGATACGCAGTATTTT. Translation: CSAEGGQTDTQYF.

The chain uses TRBV10-3 and TRBJ1-2; 9 nucleotides align to TRBD1. J was trimmed by 11 bases and V by 6 bases; bases with no gene match: 4. There are 11 residues in the CDR3. Looked up from germline, CDR1 is ENHRY and CDR2 is SYGVKD. CDR3 coding DNA: TGTGCCATCAGGGGGACAGGGAGTTACACCTTC. The encoded protein is CAIRGTGSYTF.

The genes are TRBV4-3 and TRBJ2-1; D is perhaps TRBD1 or TRBD2 (6 bases each). With 6 bases removed from V and 2 bases from J, the gap between germline ends came to 14 bases. The CDR3 is 15 amino acids. The germline gives CDR1 LGHNA, CDR2 YSLEER. CDR3 DNA: TGCGCCAGCAGTCAAAACGGGGGCCCCTACAATGAGCAGTTCTTC. It is translated as CASSQNGGPYNEQFF.

The chain combines TRBV4-3 with TRBJ2-1; D unresolved. Looked up from germline, CDR1 is LGHNA and CDR2 is YSLEER. The CDR3 has 16 residues. With 0 bases removed from V and 1 base from J, the gap between germline ends came to 10 bases. The CDR3 loop reads CASSQERANSYNEQFF. In DNA form, the CDR3 reads TGCGCCAGCAGCCAAGAAAGGGCCAATTCCTACAATGAGCAGTTCTTC.

The rearrangement joins TRBV20-1 to TRBJ2-1; 9 positions agree with TRBD1. The CDR3 has 14 amino acids. J was trimmed by 6 bases and V by 1 base; bases with no gene match: 4. Germline CDR1 reads DFQATT; CDR2 reads SNEGSKA (reference sequence). CDR3 bases: TGCAGTGCTAGAGCCGGGACAGGGAGCAATGAGCAGTTCTTC. As protein: CSARAGTGSNEQFF.

The chain has TRBV7-2 and TRBJ2-2, with D maybe TRBD2 (6 bases). The germline CDR1 and CDR2 sequences are SGHTA and FQGNSA. CDR3 length: 15 residues. V lost 5 bases, J lost 1 base, and 11 bases lay in between. This CDR3 is CASSLLGRNTGELFF. CDR3 in DNA: TGTGCCAGCAGCCTACTCGGGAGGAACACCGGGGAGCTGTTTTTT. Full variable domain (rest looked up from reference TRBV7-2 and TRBJ2-2): GAGVSQSPSNKVTEKGKDVELRCDPISGHTALYWYRQSLGQGLEFLIYFQGNSAPDKSGLPSDRFSAERTGGSVSTLTIQRTQQEDSAVYLCASSLLGRNTGELFFGEGSRLTVL.